This section outlines one T cell receptor beta chain sequence together with its context. Researchers ran the PCR with 60 Vbeta and 13 Jbeta primers. Sequencing was performed with immunoSEQ multiplex PCR; in TCRdb, only in-frame clones are kept and a portion is missing. The sample comprises fewer than 200,000 clones, around 80% of which are singletons, and about 1.7% rests with the top ten. This record belongs to a study of cytomegalovirus exposure and HLA in healthy donors. Study-wide context: Earlier work reported approximately 110 million unique TCR beta sequences from roughly 180 million T cells.

Germline assignment: CDR1 LNHNV and CDR2 YYDKDF (reference sequence). This CDR3 comprises 14 residues. Trimming left V 1 base short and J 10 bases short, with 14 bases between. Sequenced: PBMCs. The V call is TRBV15, the J call TRBJ2-1; D is unresolved. This receptor was taken from a man aged 40-50 years in good health and CMV-seropositive. The CDR3: CATSRGGILNEQFF. DNA of the CDR3: TGTGCCACCAGCAGAGGCGGCATACTTAACGAGCAGTTCTTC.